The 2 T cell receptor beta chains below come from one sample, sequenced in a study of T cells after yellow fever vaccination. TCRdb itself ran the 5' RACE reads through MiXCR, one entry per CDR3 protein. Here the sample spans 350,000 or so distinct CDR3 sequences, around 8.1% being singletons. Sequencing was performed on PBMCs, taken around 45 days after the first yellow fever vaccination. Receptors were obtained from a man aged 18 to 29 who received the YFV17D yellow fever vaccine.

The genes are TRBV12-3 or TRBV12-4 and TRBJ1-1; D is possibly TRBD1 (5 bases). Trimming took off 11 bases at V and 7 bases at J, with 11 bases between the two ends. There are 10 residues in the CDR3. CDR3 coding DNA: TGTGCCTCCGGGGGGGGTGAAGCTTTCTTT. Protein sequence: CASGGGEAFF.

The CDR3: CASGTPVWAGSPLHF. CDR3 DNA: TGTGCCAGCGGGACCCCCGTGTGGGCTGGTTCACCCCTCCACTTT. V is TRBV7-2 and J is TRBJ1-6; a possible D gene is TRBD1 (5 bases). CDR3 length equals 15 residues. V was cut by 8 bases and J by 9 bases, with 20 bases left in between. CDR1 is SGHTA, CDR2 FQGNSA, per germline.